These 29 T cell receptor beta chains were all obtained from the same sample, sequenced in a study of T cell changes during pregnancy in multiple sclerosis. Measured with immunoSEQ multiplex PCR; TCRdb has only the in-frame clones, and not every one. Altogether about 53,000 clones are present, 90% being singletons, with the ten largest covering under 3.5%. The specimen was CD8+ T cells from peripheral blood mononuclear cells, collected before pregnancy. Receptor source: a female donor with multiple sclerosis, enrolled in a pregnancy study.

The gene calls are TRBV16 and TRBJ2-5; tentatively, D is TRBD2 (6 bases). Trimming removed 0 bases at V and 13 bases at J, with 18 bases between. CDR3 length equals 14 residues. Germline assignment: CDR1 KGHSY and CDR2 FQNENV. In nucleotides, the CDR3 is TGTGCCAGCAGCCAATCCGATACGGGGGACCCTTTGTACTTC. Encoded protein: CASSQSDTGDPLYF.

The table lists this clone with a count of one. The CDR3 nucleotides are TGCAGCGTTGAAGATCAGAGGCAAGAAGAAGAGACCCAGTACTTC. It specifies CSVEDQRQEEETQYF. The gene calls are TRBV29-1 and TRBJ2-5; D unresolved. This CDR3 has 15 residues. Germline CDR1 is SQVTM and CDR2 is ANQGSEA. Trimming took off 0 bases at V and 3 bases at J, with 14 bases between the two ends.

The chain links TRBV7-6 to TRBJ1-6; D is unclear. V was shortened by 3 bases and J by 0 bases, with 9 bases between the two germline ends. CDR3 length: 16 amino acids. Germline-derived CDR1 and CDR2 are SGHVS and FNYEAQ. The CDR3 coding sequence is TGTGCCAGCAGCTTGTTTCCGAGCTCCTATAATTCACCCCTCCACTTT. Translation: CASSLFPSSYNSPLHF.

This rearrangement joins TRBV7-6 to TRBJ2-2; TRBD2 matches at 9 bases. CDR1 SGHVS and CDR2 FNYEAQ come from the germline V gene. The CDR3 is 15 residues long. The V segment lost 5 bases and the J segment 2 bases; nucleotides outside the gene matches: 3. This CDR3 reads CASSPRGGNTGELFF. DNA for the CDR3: TGTGCCAGCAGCCCGCGGGGGGGCAACACCGGGGAGCTGTTTTTT. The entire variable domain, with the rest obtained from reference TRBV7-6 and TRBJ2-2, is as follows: GAGVSQSPRYKVTKRGQDVALRCDPISGHVSLYWYRQALGQGPEFLTYFNYEAQQDKSGLPNDRFSAERPEGSISTLTIQRTEQRDSAMYRCASSPRGGNTGELFFGEGSRLTVL.

The CDR3 loop reads CACPPEEGQGAAKRPTFYEQYF. CDR3 sequence (DNA): TGCGCCTGTCCCCCGGAGGAAGGCCAGGGGGCCGCGAAAAGGCCCACTTTCTACGAGCAGTACTTC. This chain links TRBV5-1 with TRBJ2-7; 8 bases match TRBD1. In germline, CDR1 is SGHRS, CDR2 YFSETQ. Losses at the gene ends were 10 bases for V and 3 bases for J; bases not matched to a gene: 36. CDR3 length equals 22 residues.

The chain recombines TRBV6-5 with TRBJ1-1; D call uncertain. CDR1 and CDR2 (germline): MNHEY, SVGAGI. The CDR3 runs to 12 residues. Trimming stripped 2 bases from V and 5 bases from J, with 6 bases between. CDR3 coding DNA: TGTGCCAGCAGTTACGGCGGTACTGAAGCTTTCTTT. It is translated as CASSYGGTEAFF.

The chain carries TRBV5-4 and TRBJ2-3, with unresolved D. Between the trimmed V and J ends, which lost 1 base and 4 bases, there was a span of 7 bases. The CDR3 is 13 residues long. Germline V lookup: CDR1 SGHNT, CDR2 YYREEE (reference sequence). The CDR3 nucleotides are TGTGCCAGCAGCTTGCTCGCGGCAGATACGCAGTATTTT. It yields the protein CASSLLAADTQYF.

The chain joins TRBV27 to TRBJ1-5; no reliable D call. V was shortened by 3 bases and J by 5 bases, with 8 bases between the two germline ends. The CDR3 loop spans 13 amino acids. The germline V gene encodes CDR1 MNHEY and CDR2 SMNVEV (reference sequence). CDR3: CASSLGGYQPQHF. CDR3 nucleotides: TGTGCCAGCAGTTTGGGAGGGTATCAGCCCCAGCATTTT.

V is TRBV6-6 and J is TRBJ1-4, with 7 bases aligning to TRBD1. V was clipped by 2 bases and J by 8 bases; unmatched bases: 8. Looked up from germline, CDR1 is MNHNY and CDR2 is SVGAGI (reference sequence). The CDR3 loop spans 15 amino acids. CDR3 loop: CASSYPGGGGEKLFF. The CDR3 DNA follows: TGTGCCAGCAGTTACCCCGGAGGGGGCGGAGAAAAACTGTTTTTT.

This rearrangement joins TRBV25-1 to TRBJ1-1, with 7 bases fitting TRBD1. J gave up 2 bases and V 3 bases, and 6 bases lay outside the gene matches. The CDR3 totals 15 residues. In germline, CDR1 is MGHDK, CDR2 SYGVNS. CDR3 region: CASSEGQRANTEAFF. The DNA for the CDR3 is TGTGCCAGCAGTGAGGGACAGAGAGCTAACACTGAAGCTTTCTTT.

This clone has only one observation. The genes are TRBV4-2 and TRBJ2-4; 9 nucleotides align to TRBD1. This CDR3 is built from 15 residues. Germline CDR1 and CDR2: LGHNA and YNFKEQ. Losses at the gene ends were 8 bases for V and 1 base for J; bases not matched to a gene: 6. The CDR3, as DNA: TGTGCCAGCCGACAGGGGGTGGGGGCCAAAAACATTCAGTACTTC. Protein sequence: CASRQGVGAKNIQYF.

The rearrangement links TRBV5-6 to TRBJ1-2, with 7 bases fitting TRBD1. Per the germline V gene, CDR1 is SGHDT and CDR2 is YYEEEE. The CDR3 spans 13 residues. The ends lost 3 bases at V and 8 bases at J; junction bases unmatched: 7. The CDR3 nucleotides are TGTGCCAGCAGCTATGGGACAGTCCCCGGCTACACCTTC. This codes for CASSYGTVPGYTF.

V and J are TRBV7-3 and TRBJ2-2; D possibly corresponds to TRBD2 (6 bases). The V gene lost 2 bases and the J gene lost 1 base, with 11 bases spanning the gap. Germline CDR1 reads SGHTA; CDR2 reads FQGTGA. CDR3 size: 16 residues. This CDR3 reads CASSLGGAQNTGELFF. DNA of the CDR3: TGTGCCAGCAGCTTAGGCGGGGCCCAGAACACCGGGGAGCTGTTTTTT.

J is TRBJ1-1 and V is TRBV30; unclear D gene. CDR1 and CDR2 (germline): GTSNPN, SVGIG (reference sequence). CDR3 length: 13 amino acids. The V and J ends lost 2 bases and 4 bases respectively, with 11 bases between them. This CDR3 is CAWSPDSGTEAFF. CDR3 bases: TGTGCCTGGAGTCCCGACTCGGGCACTGAAGCTTTCTTT.

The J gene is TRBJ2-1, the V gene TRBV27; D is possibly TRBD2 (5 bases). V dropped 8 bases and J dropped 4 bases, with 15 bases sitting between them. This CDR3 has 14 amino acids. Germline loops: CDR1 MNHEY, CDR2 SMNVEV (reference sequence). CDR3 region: CASRMSGPYNEQFF. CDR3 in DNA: TGTGCCAGCCGTATGAGCGGACCGTACAATGAGCAGTTCTTC.

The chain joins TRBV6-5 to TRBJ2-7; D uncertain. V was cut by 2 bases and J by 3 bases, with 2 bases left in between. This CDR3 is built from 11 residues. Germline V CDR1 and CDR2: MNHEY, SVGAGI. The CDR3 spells CASSYLYEQYF. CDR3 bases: TGTGCCAGCAGTTACCTCTACGAGCAGTACTTC.

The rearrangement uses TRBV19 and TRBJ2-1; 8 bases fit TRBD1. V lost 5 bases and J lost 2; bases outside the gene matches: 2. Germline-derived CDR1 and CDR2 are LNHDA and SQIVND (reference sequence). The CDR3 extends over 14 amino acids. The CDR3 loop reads CASSPTGAYNEQFF. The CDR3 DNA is TGTGCCAGTAGTCCGACAGGGGCCTACAATGAGCAGTTCTTC.

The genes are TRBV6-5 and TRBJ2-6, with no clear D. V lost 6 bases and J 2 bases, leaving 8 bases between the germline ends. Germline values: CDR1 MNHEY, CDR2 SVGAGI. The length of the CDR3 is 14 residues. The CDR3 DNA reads TGTGCCAGCAGCTCACTCACTGGGGCCAACGTCCTGACTTTC. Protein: CASSSLTGANVLTF.

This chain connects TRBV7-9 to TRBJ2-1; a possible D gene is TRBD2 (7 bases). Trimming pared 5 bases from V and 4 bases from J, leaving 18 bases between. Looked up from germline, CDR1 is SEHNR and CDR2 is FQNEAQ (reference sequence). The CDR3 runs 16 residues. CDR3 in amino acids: CASSPEGGDWYNEQFF. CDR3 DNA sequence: TGTGCCAGCAGCCCCGAGGGGGGGGATTGGTACAATGAGCAGTTCTTC.

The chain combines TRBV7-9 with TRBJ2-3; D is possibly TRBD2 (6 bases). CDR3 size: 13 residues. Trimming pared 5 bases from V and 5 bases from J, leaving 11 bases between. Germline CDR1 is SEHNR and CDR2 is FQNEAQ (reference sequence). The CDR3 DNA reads TGTGCCAGCAGCCGGGGGAACCTAGATACGCAGTATTTT. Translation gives CASSRGNLDTQYF.

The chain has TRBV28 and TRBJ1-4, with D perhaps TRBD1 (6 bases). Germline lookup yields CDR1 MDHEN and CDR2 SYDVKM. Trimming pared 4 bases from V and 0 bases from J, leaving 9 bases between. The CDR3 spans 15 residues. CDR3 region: CASSSGAATNEKLFF. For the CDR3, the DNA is TGTGCCAGCAGTTCAGGGGCGGCAACTAATGAAAAACTGTTTTTT.

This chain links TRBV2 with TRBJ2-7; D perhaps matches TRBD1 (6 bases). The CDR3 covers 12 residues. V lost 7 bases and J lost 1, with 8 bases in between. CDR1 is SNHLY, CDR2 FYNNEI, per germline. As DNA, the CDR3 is TGTGCCAGCACGGACAGATCCTACGAGCAGTACTTC. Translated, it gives CASTDRSYEQYF. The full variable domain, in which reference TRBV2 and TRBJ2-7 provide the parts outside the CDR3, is EPEVTQTPSHQVTQMGQEVILRCVPISNHLYFYWYRQILGQKVEFLVSFYNNEISEKSEIFDDQFSVERPDGSNFTLKIRSTKLEDSAMYFCASTDRSYEQYFGPGTRLTVT.

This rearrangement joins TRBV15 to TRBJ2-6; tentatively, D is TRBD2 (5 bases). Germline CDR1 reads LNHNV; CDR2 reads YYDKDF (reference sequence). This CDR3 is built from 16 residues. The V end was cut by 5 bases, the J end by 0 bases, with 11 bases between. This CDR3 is CATSDTRVSGANVLTF. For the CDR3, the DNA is TGTGCCACCAGCGATACTAGGGTCTCTGGGGCCAACGTCCTGACTTTC. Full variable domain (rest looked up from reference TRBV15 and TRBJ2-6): DAMVIQNPRYQVTQFGKPVTLSCSQTLNHNVMYWYQQKSSQAPKLLFHYYDKDFNNEADTPDNFQSRRPNTSFCFLDIRSPGLGDTAMYLCATSDTRVSGANVLTFGAGSRLTVL.

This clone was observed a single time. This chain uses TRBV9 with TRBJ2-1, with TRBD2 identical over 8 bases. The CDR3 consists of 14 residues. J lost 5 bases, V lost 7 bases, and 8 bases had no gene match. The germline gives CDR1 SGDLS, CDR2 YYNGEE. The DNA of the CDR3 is TGTGCCAGCTCCGCGGGGGGACGTCACAATGAGCAGTTCTTC. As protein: CASSAGGRHNEQFF.

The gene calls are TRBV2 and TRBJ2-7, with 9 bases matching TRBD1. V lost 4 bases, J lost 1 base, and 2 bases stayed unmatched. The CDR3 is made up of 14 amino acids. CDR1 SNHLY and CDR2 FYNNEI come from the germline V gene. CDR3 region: CASSVGQGSYEQYF. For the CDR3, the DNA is TGTGCCAGCAGTGTGGGACAGGGATCCTACGAGCAGTACTTC.

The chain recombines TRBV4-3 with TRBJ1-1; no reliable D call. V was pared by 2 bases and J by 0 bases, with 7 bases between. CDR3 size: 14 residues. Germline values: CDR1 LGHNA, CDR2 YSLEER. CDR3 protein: CASSQLRVNTEAFF. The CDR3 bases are TGCGCCAGCAGCCAACTACGAGTGAACACTGAAGCTTTCTTT.

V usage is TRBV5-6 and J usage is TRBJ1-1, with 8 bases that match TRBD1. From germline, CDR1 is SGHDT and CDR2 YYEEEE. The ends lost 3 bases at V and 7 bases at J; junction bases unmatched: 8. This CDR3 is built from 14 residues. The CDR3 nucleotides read TGTGCCAGCAGCTACGGACAGGGCAAATATGAAGCTTTCTTT. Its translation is CASSYGQGKYEAFF.

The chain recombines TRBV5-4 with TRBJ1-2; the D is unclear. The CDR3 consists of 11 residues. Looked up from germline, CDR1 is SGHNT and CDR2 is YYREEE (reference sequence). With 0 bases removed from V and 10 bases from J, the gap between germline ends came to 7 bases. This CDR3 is CASSLAGLYTF. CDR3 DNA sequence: TGTGCCAGCAGCTTGGCTGGCCTCTACACCTTC.

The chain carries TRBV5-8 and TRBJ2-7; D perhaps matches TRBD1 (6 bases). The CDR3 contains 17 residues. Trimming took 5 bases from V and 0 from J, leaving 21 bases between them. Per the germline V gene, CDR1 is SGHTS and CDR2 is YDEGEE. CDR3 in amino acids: CASRFRDIRTHSYEQYF. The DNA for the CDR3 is TGTGCCAGCAGGTTCCGGGACATCCGCACCCACTCCTACGAGCAGTACTTC. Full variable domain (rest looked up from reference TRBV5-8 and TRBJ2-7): EAGVTQSPTHLIKTRGQQATLRCSPISGHTSVYWYQQALGLGLQFLLWYDEGEERNRGNFPPRFSGRQFPNYSSELNVNALELEDSALYLCASRFRDIRTHSYEQYFGPGTRLTVT.